The rows below give T cell receptor beta chains drawn from one sample of a study of cytomegalovirus exposure and HLA in healthy donors. Libraries were prepared by immunoSEQ multiplex PCR; TCRdb keeps only in-frame clonotypes and omits some of them. This sample has about 190,000 clones, with about four fifths found just once. Sequenced sample: PBMCs. The receptor set was obtained from a woman between 50 and 59 years old in good health and CMV-seropositive. Both conserved end residues are part of each CDR3. D genes are given only for firm matches. Some rows mark clone size as missing; the rest say once, few, many or name a class of expanded clone.

clone_size	d_call	v_call	j_call	cdr3_nt	cdr3_aa
-	-	TRBV19	TRBJ2-1	TGTGCCAGTAGTATGGGCCCTCACGAGCAGTTCTTC	CASSMGPHEQFF
once	-	TRBV7-6	TRBJ1-6	TGTGCCAGCAGCCGAGGGAGGTCCAGCTCCTATAATTCACCCCTCCACTTT	CASSRGRSSSYNSPLHF
-	-	TRBV6-6	TRBJ1-2	TGTGCCAGCAGCTTTGTCCCCCTTGGCTACACCTTC	CASSFVPLGYTF
-	-	TRBV19	TRBJ1-1	TGTGCCAGTAGTACAGAGACAGGTCTATCTAGTGGAGCTTTCTTT	CASSTETGLSSGAFF
-	-	TRBV5-1	TRBJ2-7	TGCGCCAGCAGCTTTAACAGGGACGAGCAGTACTTC	CASSFNRDEQYF
-	TRBD2	TRBV15	TRBJ2-5	TGTGCCACCAGCTCCGGGAGGGGAGTGGCGGGGGGGCTTGCAGAGACCCAGTACTTC	CATSSGRGVAGGLAETQYF
many	-	TRBV19	TRBJ1-1	TGTGCCAGTAGTATATCCAGAAACACTGAAGCTTTCTTT	CASSISRNTEAFF
-	-	TRBV9	TRBJ2-2	TGTGCCAGCAGCGTAGTGGCTAACACCGGGGAGCTGTTTTTT	CASSVVANTGELFF
-	-	TRBV15	TRBJ1-4	TGTGCCACCAGCAGAGGCCTGACAGTGGTTAATGAAAAACTGTTTTTT	CATSRGLTVVNEKLFF
-	TRBD2	TRBV5-6	TRBJ2-1	TGTGCCAGCAGCTTGTATAACCTAGCGGGATCCTACAATGAGCAGTTCTTC	CASSLYNLAGSYNEQFF
-	-	TRBV6-5	TRBJ2-3	TGTGCCAGCAGTTATGGGCAGAGCACAGATACGCAGTATTTT	CASSYGQSTDTQYF
-	TRBD1	TRBV15	TRBJ2-7	TGTGCCACCAGCAGAGACAGGGGGCGAAGGTCCTACGAGCAGTACTTC	CATSRDRGRRSYEQYF
-	-	TRBV2	TRBJ2-5	TGTGCCGCGCAGGGGATCCAAGAGACCCAGTACTTC	CAAQGIQETQYF
few	TRBD2	TRBV6-4	TRBJ2-3	TGTGCCAGCAGTGACGGACTAGCCACAGATACGCAGTATTTT	CASSDGLATDTQYF
few	TRBD1	TRBV4-1	TRBJ1-6	TGCGCCAGCAGCCAAGGGGTGGGACAGCTAAATTCACCCCTCCACTTT	CASSQGVGQLNSPLHF
-	-	TRBV7-9	TRBJ2-5	TGTGCCAGCAGCTTAGCGGCAGAGGGGACCCAGTACTTC	CASSLAAEGTQYF
-	-	TRBV7-9	TRBJ2-3	TGTGCCAGCAGCTCGGGTTCTCGCTGGATAACAGATACGCAGTATTTT	CASSSGSRWITDTQYF
once	-	TRBV7-9	TRBJ1-2	TGTGCCAGCAGCCCGCTCCGAGATTATGGCTACACCTTC	CASSPLRDYGYTF
few	-	TRBV9	TRBJ2-5	TGTGCCAGCAGCGGGAGAGAAGAGACCCAGTACTTC	CASSGREETQYF
once	TRBD2	TRBV7-3	TRBJ2-1	TGTGCCAGCAGCTCCATAGCGGGGGGGCCTGGGGAGCAGTTCTTC	CASSSIAGGPGEQFF
few	-	TRBV7-9	TRBJ1-4	TGTGCCAGCAGCTCTAATGGAGTCCGAAATGAAAAACTGTTTTTT	CASSSNGVRNEKLFF
-	TRBD1	TRBV6-1	TRBJ1-2	TGTGCCAGCAGTTTTAGGACAGGGGATGGCTATGGCTACACCTTC	CASSFRTGDGYGYTF